This T cell receptor (beta chain) was captured in a study of radiotherapy plus CTLA-4 blockade in lung cancer. Points from the study as a whole: Best predicting response, reportedly, were early blood T cell clone dynamics, with interferon-beta. Blood-borne expansion of tumor-derived TCR clones followed radiotherapy plus ipilimumab.

This clone was found once. Its target is not known. From germline, CDR1 is SGHTA and CDR2 FQGTGA. The CDR3 is made up of 13 amino acids. Trimming pared 5 bases from V and 2 bases from J, leaving 9 bases between. The data were produced by immunoSEQ multiplex PCR, yet TCRdb's version contains in-frame clones alone and is incomplete. The sample holds more than 9,500 clones; about 80% are singletons and the top ten take approximately 30%. Those with chemo-refractory metastatic non-small-cell lung cancer were treated with focal radiation combined with CTLA-4 blockade using ipilimumab. This sequence was found in a human donor with non-small cell lung cancer that progressed on radiotherapy plus ipilimumab. The sample consisted of peripheral blood, taken from a patient treated with radiotherapy plus ipilimumab. The chain uses TRBV7-3 and TRBJ1-1; TRBD1 is a possible D gene (5 bases). CDR3 sequence reads: CASSATVNTEAFF. CDR3 bases: TGTGCCAGCAGCGCGACAGTTAACACTGAAGCTTTCTTT.